This T cell receptor beta chain derives from a study of shared clonotypes between healthy human individuals. The V gene's germline CDR1 is MNHEY and CDR2 SVGAGI. Germline trimming cut 0 bases from V and 1 base from J; bases unmatched to any gene: 3. This CDR3 has 15 amino acids. The repertoire was sequenced with immunoSEQ multiplex PCR; TCRdb's copy has only in-frame clones and lacks some. Seen here are more than 2,000,000 clones, approximately 90% observed once, and the top ten hold roughly 0.15%. The study drew its donors from healthy HIV-negative adults without recent acute infections or vaccinations. Those who donated, Caucasian adults without exception, all lived in Nashville, Tennessee.

This receptor was identified in a man aged 18 to 29 in good health. The V and J genes are TRBV6-5 and TRBJ2-7; the match to TRBD1 covers 7 bases. Sequenced material: naive CD4+ T cells sorted from blood. As to subset: CD45RA+ positively selected. CDR3 bases: TGTGCCAGCAGTTACTCTCCGACAGGGTCCTACGAGCAGTACTTC. Amino acid sequence: CASSYSPTGSYEQYF.